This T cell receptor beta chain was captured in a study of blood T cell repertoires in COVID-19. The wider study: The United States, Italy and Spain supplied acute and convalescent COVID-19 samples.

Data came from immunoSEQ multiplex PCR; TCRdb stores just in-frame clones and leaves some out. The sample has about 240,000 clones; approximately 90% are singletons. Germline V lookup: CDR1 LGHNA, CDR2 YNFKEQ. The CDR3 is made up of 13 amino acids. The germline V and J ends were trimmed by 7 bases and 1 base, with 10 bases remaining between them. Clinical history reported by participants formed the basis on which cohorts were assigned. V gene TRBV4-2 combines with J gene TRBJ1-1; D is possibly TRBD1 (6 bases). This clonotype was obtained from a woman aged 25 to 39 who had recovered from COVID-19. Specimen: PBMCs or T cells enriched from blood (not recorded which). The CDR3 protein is CASTGVSNTEAFF. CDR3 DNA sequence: TGTGCCAGCACAGGGGTTTCGAACACTGAAGCTTTCTTT.